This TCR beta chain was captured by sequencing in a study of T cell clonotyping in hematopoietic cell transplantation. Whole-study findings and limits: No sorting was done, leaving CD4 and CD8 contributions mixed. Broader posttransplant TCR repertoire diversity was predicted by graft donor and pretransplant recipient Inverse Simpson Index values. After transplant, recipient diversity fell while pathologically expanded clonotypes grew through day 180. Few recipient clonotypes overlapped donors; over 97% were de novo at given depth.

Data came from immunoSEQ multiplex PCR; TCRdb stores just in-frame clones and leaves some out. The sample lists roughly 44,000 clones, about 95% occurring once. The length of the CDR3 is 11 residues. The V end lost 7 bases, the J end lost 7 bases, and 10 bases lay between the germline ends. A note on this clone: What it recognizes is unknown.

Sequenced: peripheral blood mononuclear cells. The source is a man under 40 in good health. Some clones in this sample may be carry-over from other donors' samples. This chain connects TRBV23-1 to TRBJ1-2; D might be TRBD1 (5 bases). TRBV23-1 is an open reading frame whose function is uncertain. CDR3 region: CASKIGAGYTF. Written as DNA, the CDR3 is TGCGCCAGCAAAATAGGGGCTGGCTACACCTTC.